This T cell receptor beta chain derives from a study of blood T cell repertoires in COVID-19 (dated by TCRdb to the early 2020s). Study-level background: Samples from collaborators originated in the United States, Italy and Spain and spanned both the acute and convalescent phases of COVID-19. The material from the prospective study consisted of cDNA or gDNA derived from T cells, B-cell-depleted T cells, or PBMCs. Subjects who had been exposed to COVID-19, were actively infected with it, or had recovered from it provided the deeply sampled blood TCRbeta repertoires that made up the dataset. The repertoires were released in a freely available public database intended as a resource for research on the immune response to SARS-CoV-2. The samples were drawn from two sources: the first 160 participants of the ongoing ImmuneRACE study, and 1,254 subjects contributed by 6 global collaborators. Nearly every sample came with metadata listing a de-identified subject ID, COVID-19 status, age in years and sex. HLA class I and class II types, where available, came from metadata supplied by the sample provider rather than from assay-based typing. Findings and caveats that apply to the study as a whole: How much clinical and demographic metadata was included differed by source and by participant, and the metadata was provided uncurated.

Whole blood was collected in K2EDTA tubes by collaborating institutions according to the institutions' own protocols. For TCRbeta analysis, collaborators shipped samples as frozen whole blood, isolated PBMCs, or DNA extracted from either of those sample types. The immunoSEQ Assay, a bias-controlled multiplex PCR, was used to amplify TCRbeta CDR3 regions from genomic DNA. The original methods were these. The number of nucleated cells in each sample was estimated by amplification of reference gene primers within the assay. To quantify the absolute abundance of each unique TCRbeta CDR3 rearrangement, sequence reads were collapsed and filtered. For each sample, productive Simpson clonality was calculated as the square root of Simpson's diversity index over productive rearrangements. In its TCRdb copy, this immuneACCESS table keeps in-frame sequences only and misses some clones. Where compared with another copy, unresolved V genes explain less than half of these, and the others have no known cause. V and J calls and clone size are as listed in that table; D and trimming were resolved from the DNA. The sample records about 200,000 clones, 86% of which are singletons. The ten largest account for 0.7% to 0.95% of the sample.

CDR1 SGHTA and CDR2 FQGTGA are derived from the germline V gene. The cysteine opens and the phenylalanine closes a CDR3 of 16 amino acids. The retained sequence is limited to the CDR3, 48 bases, with the frame set at the first base. V trim: 5 bases; J trim: 2 bases; unmatched bases: 11. Worth noting for this clone: Its antigen remains unidentified. No base quality values were provided; no much bigger clone lies one nucleotide off.

Material: peripheral blood. Rearrangement joined TRBV7-3 to TRBJ2-5; 7 of the junction bases match TRBD1. The TCR was taken from a woman in her 70s with acute or convalescent COVID-19. CDR3 sequence: CASSQGGGADQETQYF. The DNA reads as follows: TGTGCCAGCAGCCAAGGGGGCGGAGCGGATCAAGAGACCCAGTACTTC.